This TCR beta chain was retrieved from a study of blood T cell repertoires in COVID-19. Study in general: The cDNA or gDNA used as material had been derived from T cells, B-cell-depleted T cells, or PBMCs.

This clone came up a few times. Looked up from germline, CDR1 is MDHEN and CDR2 is SYDVKM. The CDR3 is 14 residues long. Trimming took 11 bases from V and 2 from J; bases not matched to a gene: 6. Study processing details: Reference gene primer amplification in the assay estimated nucleated cell counts. The protocol was immunoSEQ multiplex PCR, while the TCRdb copy is restricted to in-frame clones and leaves out a portion. The DNA gave D and trimming, while V, J and clone size come from that table. The table lists 150,000 to 200,000 clones, approximately 90% of them singletons. The source of this sequence is a woman aged 30 to 39 with acute or convalescent COVID-19. The sequenced sample consisted of peripheral blood. The chain joins TRBV28 to TRBJ1-1, with TRBD1 identical over 12 bases. CDR3 amino acids: CAGTGGAANTEAFF. The CDR3 nucleotides are TGTGCCGGGACAGGGGGCGCGGCAAACACTGAAGCTTTCTTT.